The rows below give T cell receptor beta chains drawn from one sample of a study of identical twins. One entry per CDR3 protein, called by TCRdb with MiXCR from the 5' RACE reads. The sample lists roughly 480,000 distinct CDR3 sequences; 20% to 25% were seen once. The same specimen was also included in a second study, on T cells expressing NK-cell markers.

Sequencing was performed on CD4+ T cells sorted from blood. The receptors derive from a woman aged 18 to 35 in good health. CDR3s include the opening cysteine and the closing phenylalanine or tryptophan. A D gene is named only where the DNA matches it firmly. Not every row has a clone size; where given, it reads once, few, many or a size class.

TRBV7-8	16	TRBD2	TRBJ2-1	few	TGTGCCAGCAGCTTACAGGGCGGGGGGACCTACAATGAGCAGTTCTTC	CASSLQGGGTYNEQFF
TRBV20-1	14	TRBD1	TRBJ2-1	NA	TGCAGTGCTCGCCATACACAGGGGGACGGTGAGCAGTTCTTC	CSARHTQGDGEQFF
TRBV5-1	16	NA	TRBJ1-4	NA	TGCGCCAGCAGCTTAAGTTTTTCCGGGGATAATGAAAAACTGTTTTTT	CASSLSFSGDNEKLFF
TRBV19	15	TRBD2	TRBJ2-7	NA	TGTGCCAGTACCCTGACTAGCGGGAGCCCCTACGAGCAGTACTTC	CASTLTSGSPYEQYF
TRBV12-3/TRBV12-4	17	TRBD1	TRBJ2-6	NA	TGTGCCAGCAGTCCAGGACAGGGAGTTCCTGGGGCCAACGTCCTGACTTTC	CASSPGQGVPGANVLTF
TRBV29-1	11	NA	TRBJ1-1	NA	TGCAGCACCGCGCGGGACACTGAAGCTTTCTTT	CSTARDTEAFF
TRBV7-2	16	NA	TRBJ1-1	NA	TGTGCCAGCAGCTTAGGGCCGGGCCCCCTGAACACTGAAGCTTTCTTT	CASSLGPGPLNTEAFF
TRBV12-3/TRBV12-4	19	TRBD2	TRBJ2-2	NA	TGTGCCTGCAGTTTAGCGCTCAGGGGACTAGCGGGACGCACCGGGGAGCTGTTTTTT	CACSLALRGLAGRTGELFF
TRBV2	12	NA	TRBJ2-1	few	TGTGCCAGCACTCCTCAGAGCAGTGAGCAGTTCTTC	CASTPQSSEQFF
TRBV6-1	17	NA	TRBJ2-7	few	TGTGCCAGCAGTGAAGAAGGTAGGGGGGCTTCGTCCTACGAGCAGTACTTC	CASSEEGRGASSYEQYF
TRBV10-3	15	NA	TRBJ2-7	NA	TGTGCCATCAGTGAGAAAGTTGGGGATAGGTACGAGCAGTACTTC	CAISEKVGDRYEQYF
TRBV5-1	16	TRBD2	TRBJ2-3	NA	TGCGCCAGCAGCTTAACCGGGACTAGCGGTCAGGATACGCAGTATTTT	CASSLTGTSGQDTQYF
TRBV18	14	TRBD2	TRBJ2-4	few	TGTGCCAGCTCTCGGCTCAGGGAGGGCGACATTCAGTACTTC	CASSRLREGDIQYF
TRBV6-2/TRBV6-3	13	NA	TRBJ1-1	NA	TGTGCCAGCAGCCGCCGGACTGTCACTGAAGCTTTCTTT	CASSRRTVTEAFF
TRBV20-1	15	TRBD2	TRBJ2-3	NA	TGCAGTGCTAGAGATCCGGGGGGGCGCACAGATACGCAGTATTTT	CSARDPGGRTDTQYF
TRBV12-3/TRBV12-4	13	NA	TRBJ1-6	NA	TGTGCCAGCAGATATGGGACTGAATCACCCCTCCACTTT	CASRYGTESPLHF
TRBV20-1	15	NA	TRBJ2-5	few	TGCAGTGCTAAAGGGGCCCGGACCAACCAAGAGACCCAGTACTTC	CSAKGARTNQETQYF
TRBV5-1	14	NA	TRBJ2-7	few	TGCGCCAGCAGCTTGGGAGTCCCAGGCTACGAGCAGTACTTC	CASSLGVPGYEQYF
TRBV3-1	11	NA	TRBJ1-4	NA	TGTGCCAGCAGGTCTATGGAAAAACTGTTTTTT	CASRSMEKLFF
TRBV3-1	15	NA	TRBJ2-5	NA	TGTGCCAGCAGCCAAGTTATCTGGCGCGAAGAGACCCAGTACTTC	CASSQVIWREETQYF
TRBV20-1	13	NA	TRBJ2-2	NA	TGCAGTGCTAGTCCCCCAGGTGGCCGGGAGCTGTTTTTT	CSASPPGGRELFF
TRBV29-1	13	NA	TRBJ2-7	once	TGCAGCGCTGATGACGGTAGCTCCTACGAGCAGTACTTC	CSADDGSSYEQYF
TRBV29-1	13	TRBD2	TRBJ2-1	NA	TGCAGCGGTCTCCTAGCGGGGGGAAATGAGCAGTTCTTC	CSGLLAGGNEQFF
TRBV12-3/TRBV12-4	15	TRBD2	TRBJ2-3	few	TGTGCCAGCAGTTACTCTAGCGGGAGGCTGAATACGCAGTATTTT	CASSYSSGRLNTQYF
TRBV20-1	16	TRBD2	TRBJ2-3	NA	TGCAGTGCCGACGGAAGACTAGCGGGCAGCACAGATACGCAGTATTTT	CSADGRLAGSTDTQYF
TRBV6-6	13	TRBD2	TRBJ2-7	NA	TGTGCCAGCACTCCCGGGGGGATCAACGAGCAGTACTTC	CASTPGGINEQYF
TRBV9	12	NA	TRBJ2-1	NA	TGTGCCAGCAGCGTAGAGGGCAATGAGCAGTTCTTC	CASSVEGNEQFF
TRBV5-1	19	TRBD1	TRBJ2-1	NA	TGCGCCAGCAGCTTAGGACAGGGGGCGGCTGCGGGCTTTGGTAATGAGCAGTTCTTC	CASSLGQGAAAGFGNEQFF